One sample yielded the 5 T cell receptor beta chains listed below, sequenced in a study of breast tumors, draining lymph nodes, adjacent tissues. Each CDR3 protein gets one entry after TCRdb re-called the multiplex PCR reads with MiXCR. Counted here are fewer than 150,000 distinct CDR3 sequences, 21% occurring once; the ten biggest clones make up 2% to 2.5%. The lymph nodes were axillary draining lymph nodes from breast cancer patients. Sequencing used axillary lymph node tissue. All receptors derive from a female donor with breast cancer. Some clones in this sample may be carry-over from other donors' samples.

This clonotype was found many times. The chain uses TRBV11-3 and TRBJ2-7; possible D gene TRBD2, 7 bases. Germline CDR1 reads SGHNT; CDR2 reads YENEEA. Trimming pared 4 bases from V and 3 bases from J, leaving 16 bases between. The CDR3 extends over 15 amino acids. The CDR3 loop reads CASSSGAGAYYEQYF. The CDR3 DNA sequence: TGTGCCAGCAGCTCCGGGGCGGGGGCATACTACGAGCAGTACTTC.

There are many counts of this clonotype. V and J are TRBV6-2 or TRBV6-3 and TRBJ2-7; D call uncertain. Deletions cut 4 bases from V and 2 bases from J, with 15 bases between. The CDR3 totals 15 residues. Germline CDR1 and CDR2: MNHEY and SVGEGT. As DNA, the CDR3 is TGTGCCAGCAGTTCCCTCCGGGTGCCAACCTACGAGCAGTACTTC. Translating it yields CASSSLRVPTYEQYF.

A word on this clonotype: It may be a read error: a sequence one base away is much more abundant. This chain uses TRBV2 with TRBJ2-3; 14 positions match TRBD2. Per the germline V gene, CDR1 is SNHLY and CDR2 is FYNNEI. CDR3 length equals 12 residues. V shed 9 bases and J 9 bases; nucleotides not matched to a gene: 2. CDR3 amino acids: CARTSGRETQYF. CDR3 bases: TGTGCCAGGACTAGCGGGAGGGAAACGCAGTATTTT. The entire variable domain, with the rest obtained from reference TRBV2 and TRBJ2-3, is as follows: EPEVTQTPSHQVTQMGQEVILRCVPISNHLYFYWYRQILGQKVEFLVSFYNNEISEKSEIFDDQFSVERPDGSNFTLKIRSTKLEDSAMYFCARTSGRETQYFGPGTRLTVL.

This clonotype was observed many times. This rearrangement joins TRBV2 to TRBJ2-7; TRBD2 matches at 14 bases. The CDR3 loop spans 16 amino acids. CDR1 and CDR2 (germline): SNHLY, FYNNEI. Losses at the gene ends were 7 bases for V and 6 bases for J; bases not matched to a gene: 11. This CDR3 reads CASKGLAGEIPPEQYF. The CDR3 DNA follows: TGTGCCAGCAAGGGACTAGCGGGAGAGATTCCGCCCGAGCAGTACTTC.

This clonotype was counted a single time. A read error is possible here, since a much larger clone lies one base away. The chain is built from TRBV18 and TRBJ1-3, with 9 bases matching TRBD1. Trimming cost V 1 base and J 0 bases; bases outside gene matches: 4. The germline V gene encodes CDR1 KGHSH and CDR2 LQKENI. The CDR3 covers 17 residues. CDR3 in DNA: TGTGCCAGCTCACCACTGGGACAGGGCCGCTCTGGAAACACCATATATTTT. Translation: CASSPLGQGRSGNTIYF.